This TCR beta chain was sequenced in a study of blood T cell repertoires in COVID-19. Study in general: Acute and convalescent COVID-19 samples came from the United States, Italy and Spain.

Original handling: Amplified reference gene primers provided the basis for estimating nucleated cell counts. Data came from immunoSEQ multiplex PCR; TCRdb stores just in-frame clones and leaves some out. V and J calls and clone size follow that table, whereas D and trimming were derived from the DNA. In the table there are around 110,000 clones, more than 80% of which are singletons. The V and J ends lost 1 base and 2 bases, in that order; junction bases with no gene match: 2. Germline assignment: CDR1 MDHEN and CDR2 SYDVKM. The length of the CDR3 is 14 residues. Sequenced material: peripheral blood. The genes are TRBV28 and TRBJ2-7; 7 bases fit TRBD2. This TCR came from a man in his forties or fifties with active or convalescent COVID-19. CDR3 sequence: CASSLFGGTYEQYF. Written as DNA, the CDR3 is TGTGCCAGCAGTTTATTCGGGGGGACCTACGAGCAGTACTTC.